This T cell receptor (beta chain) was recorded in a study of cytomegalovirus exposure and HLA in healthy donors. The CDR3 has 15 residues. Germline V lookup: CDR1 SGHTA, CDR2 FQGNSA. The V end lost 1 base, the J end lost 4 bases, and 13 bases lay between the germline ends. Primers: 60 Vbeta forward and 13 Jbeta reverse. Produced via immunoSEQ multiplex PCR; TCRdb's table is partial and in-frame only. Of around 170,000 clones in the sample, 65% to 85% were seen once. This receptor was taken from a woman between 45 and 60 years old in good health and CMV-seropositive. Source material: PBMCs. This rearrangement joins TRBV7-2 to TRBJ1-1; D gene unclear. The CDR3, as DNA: TGTGCCAGCAGCTTAGTATCCCATTCGGGCACTGAAGCTTTCTTT. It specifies CASSLVSHSGTEAFF.